This TCR beta chain emerged from a study of blood T cell repertoires in COVID-19. Whole-study context: Whether acute or convalescent, the COVID-19 samples came from the United States, Italy and Spain.

Individuals drawn from approximately 22 US areas were about 18 to 100 years old. Donors were grouped by their self-reported clinical history. The data were produced by immunoSEQ multiplex PCR, yet TCRdb's version contains in-frame clones alone and is incomplete. This table has some 100,000 clones, approximately 83% appearing once. Trimming cost V 10 bases and J 0 bases; bases outside gene matches: 6. The CDR3 is 13 residues long. Per the germline V gene, CDR1 is MDHEN and CDR2 is SYDVKM. V and J are TRBV28 and TRBJ2-7; 7 bases agree with TRBD2. Sequenced input: PBMCs or T cells enriched from blood (not recorded which). The receptor comes from a woman in her 50s who had recovered from COVID-19. The CDR3 spells CATRGSFSYEQYF. CDR3 bases: TGTGCCACTCGCGGGAGTTTCTCCTACGAGCAGTACTTC.